This T cell receptor (beta chain) stems from a study of Ad26.COV2.S vaccination and SARS-CoV-2 variants. Overall study context: It was the COV1001 Ad26.COV2.S trial arm that included the donor.

Study-level points and caveats: Vaccinees and placebo recipients showed similar non-spike TCR breadth.

Documented treatment: roughly 20 received Ad26.COV2.S at low or high dose, single or two shots; about 5 received placebo; per-sample allocation not given. All samples were drawn on day 63, counting from the first vaccine or placebo injection. Some clones are missing from TCRdb's copy, which holds only in-frame ones; the method was immunoSEQ multiplex PCR. The sample contains about 680,000 clones, 80% to 90% of which appear only once. Remarks on this clone: Its matching antigen is unknown.

CDR3 length: 11 amino acids. Per the germline V gene, CDR1 is DFQATT and CDR2 is SNEGSKA (reference sequence). V was clipped by 1 base and J by 5 bases, with 3 bases between them. The input for sequencing was peripheral blood, taken in a trial of Ad26.COV2.S vaccine versus placebo. The genes are TRBV20-1 and TRBJ2-1; D is unresolved. The receptor was isolated from a person aged 18-65 years who received the Ad26.COV2.S COVID-19 vaccine or a placebo. CDR3 in amino acids: CSARGHNEQFF. The CDR3 DNA reads as TGCAGTGCTAGAGGGCACAATGAGCAGTTCTTC.